The following is a TCR beta chain sequence with its context. Its antigen is unknown. These data originate in a study of graft-versus-host responses after intestinal transplantation. Background on the study: Every one of the recipients received anti-thymocyte globulin induction and afterwards took tacrolimus and steroids for three to four years.

General observations from the study: The marrow of recipients harbored GvH clones, and ileum or blood showed some of them first.

The CDR3 has 16 amino acids. The V gene's germline CDR1 is MNHEY and CDR2 SMNVEV (reference sequence). Unmatched junction bases numbered 4, after V lost 0 bases and J lost 1 base. Sequencing used immunoSEQ multiplex PCR; TCRdb keeps in-frame clones, though not all of them. The sample has approximately 100,000 clones; about 84% are singletons. The sample was PBMCs, taken 255 days after intestinal transplant. The chain recombines TRBV27 with TRBJ2-7; 9 bases align to TRBD1. This receptor was obtained from a human patient who received an intestinal transplant, so some T cells may come from the graft donor. As DNA, the CDR3 is TGTGCCAGCAGTTTATCAGGACAGGGGCTTTCCTACGAGCAGTACTTC. It specifies CASSLSGQGLSYEQYF.